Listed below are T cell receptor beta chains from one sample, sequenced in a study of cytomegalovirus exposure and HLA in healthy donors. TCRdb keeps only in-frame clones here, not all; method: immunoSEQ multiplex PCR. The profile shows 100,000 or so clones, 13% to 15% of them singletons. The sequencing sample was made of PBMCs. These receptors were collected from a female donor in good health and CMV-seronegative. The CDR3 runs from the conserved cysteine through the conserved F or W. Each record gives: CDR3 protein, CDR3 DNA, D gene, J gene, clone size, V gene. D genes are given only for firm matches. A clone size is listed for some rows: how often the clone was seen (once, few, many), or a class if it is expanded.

cdr3_aa: CASSQASFVNSPLHF
cdr3_nt: TGCGCCAGCAGCCAAGCGTCGTTCGTTAATTCACCCCTCCACTTT
d_call: -
j_call: TRBJ1-6
clone_size: few
v_call: TRBV4-3

cdr3_aa: CSMWTSGGETQYF
cdr3_nt: TGCAGCATGTGGACTAGCGGAGGGGAGACCCAGTACTTC
d_call: TRBD2
j_call: TRBJ2-5
clone_size: -
v_call: TRBV29-1

cdr3_aa: CASSGGQKETQYF
cdr3_nt: TGTGCCAGCAGTGGGGGACAGAAAGAGACCCAGTACTTC
d_call: TRBD1
j_call: TRBJ2-5
clone_size: few
v_call: TRBV9

cdr3_aa: CSVGGGLRENIQYF
cdr3_nt: TGCAGCGTTGGCGGGGGGCTGCGTGAAAACATTCAGTACTTC
d_call: TRBD2
j_call: TRBJ2-4
clone_size: few
v_call: TRBV29-1

cdr3_aa: CASVLGAGSYNEQFF
cdr3_nt: TGCGCCAGCGTCCTAGGGGCGGGATCCTACAATGAGCAGTTCTTC
d_call: -
j_call: TRBJ2-1
clone_size: once
v_call: TRBV4-1

cdr3_aa: CASRRDSRVAEAFF
cdr3_nt: TGTGCCAGCAGGAGGGACAGCAGAGTCGCTGAAGCTTTCTTT
d_call: TRBD1
j_call: TRBJ1-1
clone_size: -
v_call: TRBV6-5

cdr3_aa: CASALQGGDYEQYF
cdr3_nt: TGTGCCAGCGCCCTCCAGGGCGGGGACTACGAGCAGTACTTC
d_call: -
j_call: TRBJ2-7
clone_size: few
v_call: TRBV27

cdr3_aa: CASSEARGGDYEQYF
cdr3_nt: TGTGCCAGCAGTGAAGCCCGGGGGGGTGACTACGAGCAGTACTTC
d_call: TRBD2
j_call: TRBJ2-7
clone_size: few
v_call: TRBV6-1

cdr3_aa: CAWSPGGTGGDYGYTF
cdr3_nt: TGTGCCTGGAGCCCTGGGGGGACAGGGGGGGACTATGGCTACACCTTC
d_call: TRBD1
j_call: TRBJ1-2
clone_size: -
v_call: TRBV30

cdr3_aa: CASLGQVPTEAFF
cdr3_nt: TGTGCCAGCCTTGGACAGGTGCCCACTGAAGCTTTCTTT
d_call: TRBD1
j_call: TRBJ1-1
clone_size: -
v_call: TRBV6-1

cdr3_aa: CASSQPGPLTDTQYF
cdr3_nt: TGCGCCAGCAGCCAACCAGGGCCCTTGACAGATACGCAGTATTTT
d_call: -
j_call: TRBJ2-3
clone_size: -
v_call: TRBV4-1

cdr3_aa: CARSLELGATSGNTIYF
cdr3_nt: TGTGCCAGAAGCTTAGAGCTGGGGGCCACCTCTGGAAACACCATATATTTT
d_call: -
j_call: TRBJ1-3
clone_size: -
v_call: TRBV7-5

cdr3_aa: CASSPREGSNTIYF
cdr3_nt: TGTGCTAGCAGCCCCCGGGAGGGGAGTAACACCATATATTTT
d_call: -
j_call: TRBJ1-3
clone_size: -
v_call: TRBV7-7

cdr3_aa: CASSPSMTAQTSYGYTF
cdr3_nt: TGTGCCAGCAGCCCGTCAATGACAGCCCAGACGTCCTATGGCTACACCTTC
d_call: -
j_call: TRBJ1-2
clone_size: few
v_call: TRBV27

cdr3_aa: CASRNTGSEQYF
cdr3_nt: TGTGCCAGCAGAAATACAGGGTCCGAGCAGTACTTC
d_call: -
j_call: TRBJ2-7
clone_size: few
v_call: TRBV11-2

cdr3_aa: CASSIDMSYEQYF
cdr3_nt: TGTGCCAGTAGTATAGATATGAGCTACGAGCAGTACTTC
d_call: -
j_call: TRBJ2-7
clone_size: -
v_call: TRBV19

cdr3_aa: CASSPAGAGYGYTF
cdr3_nt: TGTGCCAGCAGCCCGGCTGGGGCAGGCTATGGCTACACCTTC
d_call: -
j_call: TRBJ1-2
clone_size: -
v_call: TRBV7-6

cdr3_aa: CASSPGQLSYEQYF
cdr3_nt: TGTGCCAGCAGCCCCGGACAGTTATCCTACGAGCAGTACTTC
d_call: -
j_call: TRBJ2-7
clone_size: few
v_call: TRBV9

cdr3_aa: CASSELGQGEAFF
cdr3_nt: TGTGCCAGCAGTGAACTGGGACAGGGTGAAGCTTTCTTT
d_call: TRBD1
j_call: TRBJ1-1
clone_size: few
v_call: TRBV6-1

cdr3_aa: CASSQGVPFADEQYF
cdr3_nt: TGTGCCAGCAGCCAGGGGGTCCCTTTCGCGGACGAGCAGTACTTC
d_call: TRBD1
j_call: TRBJ2-7
clone_size: few
v_call: TRBV27

cdr3_aa: CASSVGTASNEQYF
cdr3_nt: TGTGCCAGCAGCGTAGGGACAGCCTCAAACGAGCAGTACTTC
d_call: -
j_call: TRBJ2-7
clone_size: few
v_call: TRBV9

cdr3_aa: CASSPDGTVTDSPLHF
cdr3_nt: TGTGCCAGCAGTCCTGATGGGACAGTGACCGATTCACCCCTCCACTTT
d_call: TRBD1
j_call: TRBJ1-6
clone_size: few
v_call: TRBV5-6

cdr3_aa: CASSIVVVDSISYEQYF
cdr3_nt: TGTGCCAGTAGTATAGTCGTGGTGGACTCGATCTCCTACGAGCAGTACTTC
d_call: -
j_call: TRBJ2-7
clone_size: -
v_call: TRBV19

cdr3_aa: CAWSLGTVPTGELFF
cdr3_nt: TGTGCCTGGAGTCTTGGGACAGTGCCCACCGGGGAGCTGTTTTTT
d_call: TRBD1
j_call: TRBJ2-2
clone_size: few
v_call: TRBV30

cdr3_aa: CAWRAESYNEQFF
cdr3_nt: TGTGCCTGGAGAGCGGAGTCCTACAATGAGCAGTTCTTC
d_call: -
j_call: TRBJ2-1
clone_size: few
v_call: TRBV30

cdr3_aa: CASSLGAVNTEAFF
cdr3_nt: TGCGCCAGCAGCTTGGGGGCAGTAAACACTGAAGCTTTCTTT
d_call: -
j_call: TRBJ1-1
clone_size: -
v_call: TRBV5-1

cdr3_aa: CASSPTPLAGGPEQFF
cdr3_nt: TGTGCCAGCAGCCCCACCCCACTAGCGGGAGGGCCGGAGCAGTTCTTC
d_call: TRBD2
j_call: TRBJ2-1
clone_size: -
v_call: TRBV4-2

cdr3_aa: CASSYLAGTVNTEAFF
cdr3_nt: TGTGCCAGCAGTTACTTAGCCGGGACAGTCAACACTGAAGCTTTCTTT
d_call: TRBD1
j_call: TRBJ1-1
clone_size: few
v_call: TRBV6-5

cdr3_aa: CASSKASGDINEQFF
cdr3_nt: TGCGCCAGCAGCAAGGCTAGCGGGGACATCAATGAGCAGTTCTTC
d_call: TRBD2
j_call: TRBJ2-1
clone_size: -
v_call: TRBV5-1

cdr3_aa: CAVRTSGTDTQYF
cdr3_nt: TGTGCCGTCCGGACTAGCGGCACAGATACGCAGTATTTT
d_call: TRBD2
j_call: TRBJ2-3
clone_size: -
v_call: TRBV2

cdr3_aa: CATSRDRPGRAYEQYF
cdr3_nt: TGTGCCACCAGCAGAGATCGACCAGGGCGAGCCTACGAGCAGTACTTC
d_call: -
j_call: TRBJ2-7
clone_size: few
v_call: TRBV15

cdr3_aa: CASSFRGASHEKLFF
cdr3_nt: TGTGCCAGCAGCTTCCGGGGGGCTTCCCACGAAAAACTGTTTTTT
d_call: -
j_call: TRBJ1-4
clone_size: few
v_call: TRBV5-4

cdr3_aa: CAWSVFRGFTDTQYF
cdr3_nt: TGTGCCTGGAGTGTATTCCGGGGTTTCACAGATACGCAGTATTTT
d_call: -
j_call: TRBJ2-3
clone_size: -
v_call: TRBV30

cdr3_aa: CASSFPQGPPFF
cdr3_nt: TGTGCCAGCAGTTTCCCGCAGGGCCCTCCGTTCTTT
d_call: -
j_call: TRBJ1-1
clone_size: -
v_call: TRBV27

cdr3_aa: CASSALAGGSYNEQFF
cdr3_nt: TGCGCCAGCAGCGCCCTAGCGGGGGGGTCCTACAATGAGCAGTTCTTC
d_call: TRBD2
j_call: TRBJ2-1
clone_size: -
v_call: TRBV4-3

cdr3_aa: CASSSEGGQGPYGYTF
cdr3_nt: TGTGCCAGCAGTTCAGAGGGGGGACAGGGCCCCTATGGCTACACCTTC
d_call: TRBD1
j_call: TRBJ1-2
clone_size: few
v_call: TRBV27

cdr3_aa: CGSSGTSGSYNEQFF
cdr3_nt: TGTGGGAGTTCCGGGACTAGCGGGAGTTACAATGAGCAGTTCTTC
d_call: TRBD2
j_call: TRBJ2-1
clone_size: -
v_call: TRBV6-1

cdr3_aa: CASSSLRRGANVLTF
cdr3_nt: TGTGCCAGTAGTTCCCTTAGGCGGGGGGCCAACGTCCTGACTTTC
d_call: -
j_call: TRBJ2-6
clone_size: -
v_call: TRBV19

cdr3_aa: CASSMLGQRSRVSGANVLTF
cdr3_nt: TGTGCCAGTAGTATGCTGGGACAGCGCTCCCGAGTCTCTGGGGCCAACGTCCTGACTTTC
d_call: TRBD1
j_call: TRBJ2-6
clone_size: few
v_call: TRBV19